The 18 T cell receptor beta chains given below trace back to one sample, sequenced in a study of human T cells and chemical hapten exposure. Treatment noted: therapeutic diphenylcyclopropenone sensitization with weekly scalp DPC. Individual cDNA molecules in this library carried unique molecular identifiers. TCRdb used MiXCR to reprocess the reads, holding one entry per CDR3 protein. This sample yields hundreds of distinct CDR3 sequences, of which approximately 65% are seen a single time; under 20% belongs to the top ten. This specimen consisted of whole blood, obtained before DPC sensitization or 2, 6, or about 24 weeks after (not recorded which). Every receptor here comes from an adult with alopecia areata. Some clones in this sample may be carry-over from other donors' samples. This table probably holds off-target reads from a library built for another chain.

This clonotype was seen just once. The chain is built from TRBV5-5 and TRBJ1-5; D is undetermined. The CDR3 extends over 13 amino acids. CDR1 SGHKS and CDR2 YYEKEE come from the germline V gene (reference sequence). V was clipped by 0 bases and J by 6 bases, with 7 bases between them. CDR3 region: CASSLGASQPQHF. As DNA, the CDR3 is TGTGCCAGCAGCTTGGGGGCGAGTCAGCCCCAGCATTTT. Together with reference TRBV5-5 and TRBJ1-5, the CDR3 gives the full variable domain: DAGVTQSPTHLIKTRGQQVTLRCSPISGHKSVSWYQQVLGQGPQFIFQYYEKEERGRGNFPDRFSARQFPNYSSELNVNALLLGDSALYLCASSLGASQPQHFGDGTRLSIL.

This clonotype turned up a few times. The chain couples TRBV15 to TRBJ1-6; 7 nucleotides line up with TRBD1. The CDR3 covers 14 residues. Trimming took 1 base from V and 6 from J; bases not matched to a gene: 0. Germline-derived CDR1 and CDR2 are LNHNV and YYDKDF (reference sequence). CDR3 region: CATSRGQGNSPLHF. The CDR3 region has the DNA TGTGCCACCAGCAGAGGACAGGGTAATTCACCCCTCCACTTT.

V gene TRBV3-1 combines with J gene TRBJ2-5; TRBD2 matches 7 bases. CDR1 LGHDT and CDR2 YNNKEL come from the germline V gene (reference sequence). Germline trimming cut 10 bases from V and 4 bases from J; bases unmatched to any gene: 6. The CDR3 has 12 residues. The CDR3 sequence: CATRRGIETQYF. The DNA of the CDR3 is TGTGCCACACGGCGGGGGATAGAGACCCAGTACTTC.

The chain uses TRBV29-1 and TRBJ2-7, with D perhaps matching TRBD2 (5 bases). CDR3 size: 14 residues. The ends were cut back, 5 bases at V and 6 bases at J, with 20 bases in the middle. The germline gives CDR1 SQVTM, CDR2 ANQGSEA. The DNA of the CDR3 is TGCAGCGTTCCTGGTGGTGGTGGGAGAGGCGAGCAGTACTTC. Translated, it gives CSVPGGGGRGEQYF.

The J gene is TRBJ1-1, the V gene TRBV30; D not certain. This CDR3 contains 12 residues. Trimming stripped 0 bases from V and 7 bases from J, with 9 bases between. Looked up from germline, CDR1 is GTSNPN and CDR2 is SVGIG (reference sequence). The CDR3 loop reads CAWSVQGIEAFF. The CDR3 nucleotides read TGTGCCTGGAGTGTACAAGGGATTGAAGCTTTCTTT.

The CDR3 region has the DNA TGTGCCAGCAAGGTCCGCTCCTACGAGCAGTACTTC. Translation: CASKVRSYEQYF. The chain joins TRBV27 to TRBJ2-7, with D uncertain. Looked up from germline, CDR1 is MNHEY and CDR2 is SMNVEV (reference sequence). Trimming shortened V by 7 bases and J by 0 bases, and 7 bases separated the two germline ends. CDR3 length: 12 amino acids.

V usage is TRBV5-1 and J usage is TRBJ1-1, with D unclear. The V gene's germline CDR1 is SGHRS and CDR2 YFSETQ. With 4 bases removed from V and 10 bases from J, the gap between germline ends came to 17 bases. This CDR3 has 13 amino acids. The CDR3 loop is CASSRELSLRAFF. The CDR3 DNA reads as TGCGCCAGCAGCCGGGAGCTCAGCCTGAGAGCTTTCTTT.

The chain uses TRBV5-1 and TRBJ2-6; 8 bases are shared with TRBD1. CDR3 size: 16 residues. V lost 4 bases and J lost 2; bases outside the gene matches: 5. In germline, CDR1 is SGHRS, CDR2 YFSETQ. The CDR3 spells CASSVTGEAGANVLTF. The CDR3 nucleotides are TGCGCCAGCAGCGTGACAGGGGAGGCTGGGGCCAACGTCCTGACTTTC.

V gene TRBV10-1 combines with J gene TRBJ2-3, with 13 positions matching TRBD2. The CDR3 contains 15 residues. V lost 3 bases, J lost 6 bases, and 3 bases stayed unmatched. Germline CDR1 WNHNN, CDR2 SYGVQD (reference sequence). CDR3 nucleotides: TGCGCCAGCAGTGATGGGACTAGCGGGGCTGATACGCAGTATTTT. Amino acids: CASSDGTSGADTQYF.

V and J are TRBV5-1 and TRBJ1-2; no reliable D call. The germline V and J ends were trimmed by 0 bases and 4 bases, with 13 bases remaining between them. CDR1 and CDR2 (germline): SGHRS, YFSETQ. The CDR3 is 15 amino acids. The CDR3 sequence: CASSLGQATSYGYTF. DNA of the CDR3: TGCGCCAGCAGCTTGGGCCAGGCTACGTCCTATGGCTACACCTTC.

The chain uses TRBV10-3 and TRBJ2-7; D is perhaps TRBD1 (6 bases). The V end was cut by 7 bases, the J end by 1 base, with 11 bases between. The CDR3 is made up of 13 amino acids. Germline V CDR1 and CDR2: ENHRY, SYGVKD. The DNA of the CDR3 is TGTGCCATCAATCCGGACAGATCCTACGAGCAGTACTTC. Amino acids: CAINPDRSYEQYF.

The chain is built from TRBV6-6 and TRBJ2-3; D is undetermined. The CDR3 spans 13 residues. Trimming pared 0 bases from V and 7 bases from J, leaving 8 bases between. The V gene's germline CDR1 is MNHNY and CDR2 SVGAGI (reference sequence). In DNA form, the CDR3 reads TGTGCCAGCAGTTACTCCCAGCTAAATACGCAGTATTTT. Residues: CASSYSQLNTQYF.

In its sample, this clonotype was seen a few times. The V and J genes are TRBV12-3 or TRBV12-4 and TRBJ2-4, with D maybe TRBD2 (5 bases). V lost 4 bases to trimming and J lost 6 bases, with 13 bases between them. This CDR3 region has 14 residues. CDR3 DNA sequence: TGTGCCAGCAGTTATCTAGGAGGATCAAACATTCAGTACTTC. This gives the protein CASSYLGGSNIQYF.

The CDR3 coding sequence is TGTGCCAGCAGTGACGGGACAGGGGGCTTTCAGCCCCAGCATTTT. It translates to CASSDGTGGFQPQHF. The chain employs TRBV2 and TRBJ1-5, with TRBD1 matching over 12 bases. CDR1 is SNHLY and CDR2 is FYNNEI in the germline V gene. This CDR3 spans 15 amino acids. J gave up 6 bases and V 3 bases, and 3 bases lay outside the gene matches.

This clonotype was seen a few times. DNA for the CDR3: TGTGCCGGGACCGGGACAGGGGTCAAACTTTATGGCTACACCTTC. Translated, it gives CAGTGTGVKLYGYTF. The V call is TRBV2, the J call TRBJ1-2, with 10 nucleotides matching TRBD1. Losses at the gene ends were 11 bases for V and 5 bases for J; bases not matched to a gene: 14. The CDR3 consists of 15 residues. Per germline, CDR1 SNHLY and CDR2 FYNNEI.

CDR3: CASASGANVLTF. The CDR3 DNA is TGTGCCAGCGCCTCTGGGGCCAACGTCCTGACTTTC. The V call is TRBV18, the J call TRBJ2-6, with D unclear. Germline-derived CDR1 and CDR2 are KGHSH and LQKENI. V lost 8 bases to trimming and J lost 0 bases, with 2 bases between them. The CDR3 contains 12 residues.

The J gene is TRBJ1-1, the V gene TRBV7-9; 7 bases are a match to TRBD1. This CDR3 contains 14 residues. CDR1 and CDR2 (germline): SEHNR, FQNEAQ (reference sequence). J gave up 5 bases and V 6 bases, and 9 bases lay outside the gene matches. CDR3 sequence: CASSQGQGGTEAFF. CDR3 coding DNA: TGTGCCAGCAGTCAAGGGCAGGGGGGAACTGAAGCTTTCTTT.

The CDR3 region is CASSFLRGPTYNEQFF. The CDR3 DNA reads TGTGCCAGCAGTTTCCTTCGGGGGCCAACCTACAATGAGCAGTTCTTC. The chain combines TRBV5-6 with TRBJ2-1; D may correspond to TRBD1 or TRBD2 (6 bases each). Germline V CDR1 and CDR2: SGHDT, YYEEEE. The CDR3 sequence is 16 residues long. Trimming pared 5 bases from V and 2 bases from J, leaving 17 bases between.